This T cell receptor (beta chain) was recovered during a study of cytomegalovirus exposure and HLA in healthy donors. Study overall: The Caucasian-associated ancestry cluster contained more than 75% of the approximately 430 genotyped donors. The study's findings and limits: The likely origin of a cluster of highly shared sequence variants was a sequencing artifact. An analysis was carried out at a later point. It showed that HLA-associated TCR beta chains were more clonally expanded than equally common non-associated chains.

With respect to this clone: Antigen: not known.

Amplification used 60 Vbeta primers and 13 Jbeta primers. Measured with immunoSEQ multiplex PCR; TCRdb has only the in-frame clones, and not every one. The repertoire holds some 80,000 clones, with approximately 78% as singletons. This CDR3 is 14 amino acids long. The V and J ends lost 5 bases and 6 bases respectively, with 15 bases between them. Germline V gene sequence: CDR1 SGHTA, CDR2 FQGTGA. This chain links TRBV7-3 with TRBJ2-3, with no clear D. Material: PBMCs. The receptor comes from a man aged 35-49 years in good health and CMV-seronegative. The CDR3 here is CASSRSVPGDTQYF. In DNA form, the CDR3 reads TGTGCCAGCAGCAGAAGTGTACCCGGGGATACGCAGTATTTT.